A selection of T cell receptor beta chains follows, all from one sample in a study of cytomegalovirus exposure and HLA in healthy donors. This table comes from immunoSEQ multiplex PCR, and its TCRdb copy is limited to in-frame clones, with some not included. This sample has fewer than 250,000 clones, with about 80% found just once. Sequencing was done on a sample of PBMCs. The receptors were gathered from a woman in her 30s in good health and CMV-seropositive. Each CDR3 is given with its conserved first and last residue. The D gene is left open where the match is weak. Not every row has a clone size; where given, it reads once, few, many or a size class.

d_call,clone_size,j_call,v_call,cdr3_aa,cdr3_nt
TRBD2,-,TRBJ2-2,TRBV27,CASSPLAGGTGELFF,TGTGCCAGCAGCCCACTAGCGGGAGGGACCGGGGAGCTGTTTTTT
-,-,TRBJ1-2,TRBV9,CASSIPGHYGYTF,TGTGCCAGCAGCATCCCAGGGCACTATGGCTACACCTTC
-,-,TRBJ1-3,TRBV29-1,CSVGLSGNTIYF,TGCAGCGTTGGACTGTCTGGAAACACCATATATTTT
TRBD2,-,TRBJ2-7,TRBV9,CASSVGGLGGGPYEQYF,TGTGCCAGCAGCGTAGGGGGACTGGGCGGGGGGCCCTACGAGCAGTACTTC
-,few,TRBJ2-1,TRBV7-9,CASSPPRDLTAEQFF,TGTGCCAGCAGCCCGCCCCGGGACTTAACAGCGGAGCAGTTCTTC
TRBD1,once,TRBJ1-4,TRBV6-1,CASITGGRRKEKLFF,TGTGCCAGCATTACAGGGGGCAGGAGGAAGGAAAAACTGTTTTTT
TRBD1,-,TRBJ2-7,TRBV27,CASSLSGGQGFSYEQYF,TGTGCCAGCAGTTTATCGGGGGGACAGGGATTTTCCTACGAGCAGTACTTC
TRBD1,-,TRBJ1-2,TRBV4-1,CASSMTPRTGVYGYTF,TGCGCCAGCAGCATGACCCCCAGGACAGGGGTTTATGGCTACACCTTC
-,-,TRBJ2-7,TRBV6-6,CASSLTTEQYF,TGTGCCAGCAGTTTAACTACCGAGCAGTACTTC
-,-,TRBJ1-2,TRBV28,CASSSVRVYGYTF,TGTGCCAGCAGTTCCGTTAGAGTATATGGCTACACCTTC
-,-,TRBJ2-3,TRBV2,CASSGDFTDTQYF,TGTGCCAGCAGTGGGGACTTCACAGATACGCAGTATTTT
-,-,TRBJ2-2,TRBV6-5,CASSTYGKTGELFF,TGTGCCAGCAGTACGTACGGTAAGACCGGGGAGCTGTTTTTT
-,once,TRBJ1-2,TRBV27,CASSLYTNSGYTF,TGTGCCAGCAGTTTATACACAAACAGTGGCTACACCTTC
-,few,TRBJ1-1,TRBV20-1,CSVELNTEAFF,TGCAGTGTCGAGCTGAACACTGAAGCTTTCTTT
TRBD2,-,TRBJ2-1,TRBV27,CASRISGRGGREQFF,TGTGCCAGCAGGATCAGCGGGAGGGGAGGGCGCGAGCAGTTCTTC
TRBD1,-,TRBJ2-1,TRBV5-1,CASSYGQGEQFF,TGCGCCAGCAGCTACGGACAGGGCGAGCAGTTCTTC
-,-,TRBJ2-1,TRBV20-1,CSARYNEQFF,TGCAGTGCCCGCTACAATGAGCAGTTCTTC
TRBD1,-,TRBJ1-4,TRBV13,CASSPQGAGGNEKLFF,TGTGCCAGCAGCCCCCAGGGTGCAGGGGGGAATGAAAAACTGTTTTTT
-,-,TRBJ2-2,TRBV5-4,CASSLGGGVTGELFF,TGTGCCAGCAGCTTAGGGGGGGGCGTTACCGGGGAGCTGTTTTTT
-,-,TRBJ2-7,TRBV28,CASSDSGSLSYEQYF,TGTGCCAGCTCGGATAGTGGGAGTCTCTCCTACGAGCAGTACTTC
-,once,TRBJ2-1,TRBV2,CASNQDWSSYNEQFF,TGTGCCAGCAACCAAGACTGGAGCTCCTACAATGAGCAGTTCTTC
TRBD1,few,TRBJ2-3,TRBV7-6,CASSLAGTGTDTQYF,TGTGCCAGCAGCTTAGCTGGGACAGGCACAGATACGCAGTATTTT
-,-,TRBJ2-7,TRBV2,CASSELATLEQYF,TGTGCCAGCAGTGAACTAGCGACGCTCGAGCAGTACTTC
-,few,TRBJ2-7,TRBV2,CASSAQTVTYEQYF,TGTGCCAGCAGCGCCCAGACAGTTACCTACGAGCAGTACTTC
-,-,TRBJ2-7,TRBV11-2,CASSLAPFREQYF,TGTGCCAGCAGCTTAGCCCCCTTTCGGGAGCAGTACTTC
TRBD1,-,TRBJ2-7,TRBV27,CASSPSTGGAGEQYF,TGTGCCAGCAGTCCGTCGACAGGGGGCGCGGGGGAGCAGTACTTC
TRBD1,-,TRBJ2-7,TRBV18,CASSPPGQPYEQYF,TGTGCCAGCTCACCTCCGGGACAGCCCTACGAGCAGTACTTC
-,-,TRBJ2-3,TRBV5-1,CASSRMPLGRGQYPDTQYF,TGCGCCAGCAGCCGCATGCCCCTGGGCCGGGGACAATACCCAGATACGCAGTATTTT
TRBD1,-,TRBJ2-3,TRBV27,CASTRWQGATDTQYF,TGTGCCAGCACCCGGTGGCAGGGGGCGACAGATACGCAGTATTTT
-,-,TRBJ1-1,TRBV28,CASTPPRYTEAFF,TGTGCCAGCACGCCCCCGAGGTACACTGAAGCTTTCTTT
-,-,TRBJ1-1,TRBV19,CASSMAGTEAFF,TGTGCCAGTAGTATGGCAGGAACCGAAGCTTTCTTT
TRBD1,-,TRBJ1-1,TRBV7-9,CASSPTGRAFF,TGTGCCAGCAGCCCGACAGGGCGCGCTTTCTTT
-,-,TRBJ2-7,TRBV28,CASSFGYGEQYF,TGTGCCAGCAGTTTCGGGTATGGCGAGCAGTACTTC
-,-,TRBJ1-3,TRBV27,CASSLRGGATGNTIYF,TGTGCCAGCAGTTTAAGGGGGGGGGCGACAGGAAACACCATATATTTT
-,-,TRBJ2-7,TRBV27,CASGAGPSEQYF,TGTGCCAGCGGGGCGGGGCCTTCCGAGCAGTACTTC
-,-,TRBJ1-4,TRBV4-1,CASSQDLLLNEKLFF,TGCGCCAGCAGCCAAGATCTATTGCTCAATGAAAAACTGTTTTTT
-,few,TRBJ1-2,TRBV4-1,CASSPSFIPGYGYTF,TGCGCCAGCAGCCCCTCTTTTATACCGGGCTATGGCTACACCTTC